This TCR beta chain is drawn from a study of STAT5B mutations in CD4+ large granular lymphocyte leukemia (dated by TCRdb to 2022 to 2024). Notes on the research overall: Among healthy controls, the CDR3 'QG' motif was associated with a particular HLA allele. The study compared the TCRbeta repertoires of patients with CD4+ T-cell large granular lymphocyte leukemia against those of healthy blood donors. Flow cytometry on FACSCanto II or FACSVerse confirmed that purified fractions exceeded 95% purity among lymphocytes. Paper-wide results and their limitations: Enrichment of TRBV06-family usage was observed among the top patient clones (8/27) relative to healthy controls (2/35). The main leukemic clonotypes were found to be private to each patient, although approximately 26% of the main leukemic clonotypes were detected at low frequency in the non-leukemic repertoires of other patients. Greater clonality appeared to be present in CD4-sorted patient repertoires than in healthy CD4+ repertoires, and the difference was retained after the putative leukemic clones were removed. The data were not HLA-matched, and the higher clonality in CD4+ T-LGLL than in CD8+ T-LGLL could be due to the relatively small sample size.

The germline V gene specifies SGDLS as CDR1 and YYNGEE as CDR2. Its CDR3 holds 15 amino acids, cysteine through phenylalanine. Only the CDR3 DNA is retained, 45 bases long and in frame from the first base. Trimmed from V: 1 base; trimmed from J: 8 bases; junction bases lacking a gene match: 6. TCRbeta rearrangements were sequenced from genomic DNA using the immunoSEQ assay at survey resolution. On the study's bioinformatics: In the TCR sequencing data, the smallest productive clonotype frequency that could be detected was 2.59 x 10-5. Only productive TCRbeta rearrangements, meaning sequences that were complete and in-frame, were kept for the analyses. Simpson clonality, calculated in the immunoSEQ Analyzer version 3.0, was used as the measure of sample clonality. Clones were categorized by frequency as very rare, small, medium, large (1-20%) or hyperexpanded (>20%). OLGA 1.2.3 estimated generation probabilities, VDJtools produced V-gene circos plots, VDJdb was queried for specificities, and GLIPH identified CDR3 motifs. TCRdb re-hosts the immuneACCESS table, in-frame sequences only. Its copies lack some clones; in the studies checked, an unresolved V gene accounts for under half of them, and the cause for the rest is not known. The V and J calls and clone size are taken from that table; D and trimming were inferred from the DNA. For this sample there are nearly 35,000 clones; 68% appear just once. Of the sample, roughly 1.6% falls within the top ten clones.

Healthy controls were roughly 35 blood donors whose buffy coats came from the Finnish Red Cross blood service. All TCR-sequenced material derived from peripheral blood: patient blood samples and healthy donor buffy coats. Peripheral blood mononuclear cells were isolated by Ficoll-Hypaque gradient centrifugation. CD4+ cells were magnetically purified from the buffy coats of healthy controls. Genomic DNA was extracted using the Gentra Puregene Cell and Tissue kit, and a Qubit 2.0 fluorometer was used to quantify it. This clone was seen more than once but under ten times. Its antigen is not yet known. No base quality values were provided; no much bigger clone lies one nucleotide off.

The rearrangement joined TRBV9 to TRBJ1-6; 7 junctional bases match TRBD1. This clonotype was sampled from a human donor in good health. Sequenced material: CD4+ T cells from blood buffy coats. CDR3 protein: CASSVMAGGYSPLHF. The DNA sequence is as follows: TGTGCCAGCAGCGTAATGGCAGGGGGTTATTCACCCCTCCACTTT.